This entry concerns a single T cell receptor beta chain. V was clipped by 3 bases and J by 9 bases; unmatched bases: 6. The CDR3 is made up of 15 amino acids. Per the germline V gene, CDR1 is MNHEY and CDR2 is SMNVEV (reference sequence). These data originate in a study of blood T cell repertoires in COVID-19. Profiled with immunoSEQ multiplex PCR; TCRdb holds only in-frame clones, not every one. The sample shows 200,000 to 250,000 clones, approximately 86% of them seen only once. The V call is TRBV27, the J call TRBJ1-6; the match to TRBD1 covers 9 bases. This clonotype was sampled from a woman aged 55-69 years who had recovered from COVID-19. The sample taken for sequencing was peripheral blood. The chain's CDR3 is CASSLNRDRVSPLHF. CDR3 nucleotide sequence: TGTGCCAGCAGTTTGAACCGGGACAGGGTTTCACCCCTCCACTTT.